The rows below give T cell receptor beta chains drawn from one sample of a study of T-cell reconstitution after alpha-beta-depleted transplantation in children. From the PCR reads, TCRdb called clonotypes with MiXCR, one entry per CDR3 protein. The table records about 180,000 distinct CDR3 sequences, around 10% of them present only once. Sequencing used PBMCs, obtained before TCRalphabeta/CD19-depleted stem cell transplant. These receptors originate from a boy under 10 years old with acute myeloid leukemia, due to receive a stem cell transplant. CDR3s include the opening cysteine and the closing phenylalanine or tryptophan. Each record gives: V gene, J gene, D gene, clone size, CDR3 protein, CDR3 DNA. The D gene is left open where the match is weak. Size is stated for part of the rows, as once, few or many counts, or as a class when the clone is expanded.

TRBV29-1	TRBJ2-4	TRBD1	many	CSVGGQGVTKNIQYF	TGCAGCGTTGGGGGACAGGGGGTAACCAAAAACATTCAGTACTTC
TRBV15	TRBJ1-6	-	many	CATSRGTRLPGSSPLHF	TGTGCCACCAGCAGAGGGACTAGACTCCCGGGTAGTTCACCCCTCCACTTT
TRBV19	TRBJ1-5	-	-	CASTWVRGRGSSNQPQHF	TGTGCCAGTACCTGGGTCCGGGGCAGGGGATCAAGCAATCAGCCCCAGCATTTT
TRBV28	TRBJ2-7	TRBD1	many	CASSPLWGQYSYEQYF	TGTGCCAGCAGTCCTTTATGGGGACAGTACTCCTACGAGCAGTACTTC
TRBV27	TRBJ2-1	-	many	CASSFSARHNEQFF	TGTGCCAGCAGTTTCTCGGCTAGACACAATGAGCAGTTCTTC
TRBV7-7	TRBJ1-3	-	-	CASSPGSGFGNTIYF	TGTGCCAGCAGCCCCGGGTCCGGGTTTGGAAACACCATATATTTT
TRBV3-1	TRBJ2-3	TRBD2	few	CASSQLGLAGGTPSTDTQYF	TGTGCCAGCAGCCAATTGGGCCTAGCGGGAGGGACACCTAGCACAGATACGCAGTATTTT
TRBV5-1	TRBJ1-3	-	many	CASSWDNNSGNTIYF	TGCGCCAGCAGCTGGGACAACAACTCTGGAAACACCATATATTTT
TRBV12-3/TRBV12-4	TRBJ2-1	-	many	CASSLDGRGPYNEQFF	TGTGCCAGCAGTTTAGACGGGCGGGGGCCTTACAATGAGCAGTTCTTC
TRBV5-1	TRBJ1-1	-	many	CASSLQNTEAFF	TGCGCCAGCAGCTTACAGAACACTGAAGCTTTCTTT
TRBV5-4	TRBJ2-1	-	many	CASSDPPGNEQFF	TGTGCCAGCAGCGACCCCCCCGGGAATGAGCAGTTCTTC
TRBV25-1	TRBJ1-2	-	many	CASSLQGFHGYTF	TGTGCCAGCAGCTTACAGGGATTCCATGGCTACACCTTC
TRBV2	TRBJ2-3	TRBD2	many	CASSLTSGRDTQYF	TGTGCCAGCAGTCTCACTAGCGGGAGAGATACGCAGTATTTT
TRBV27	TRBJ1-2	-	many	CASSPLDSYGYTF	TGTGCCAGCAGTCCCCTGGACAGCTATGGCTACACCTTC
TRBV7-2	TRBJ1-1	-	many	CASSVTGTGTEAFF	TGTGCCAGCAGCGTTACAGGGACTGGCACTGAAGCTTTCTTT
TRBV4-1	TRBJ2-1	TRBD1	-	CASSQPGTANNEQFF	TGCGCCAGCAGCCAACCCGGGACAGCAAACAATGAGCAGTTCTTC
TRBV5-4	TRBJ2-5	TRBD2	-	CASSGGGAGSQETQYF	TGTGCCAGCAGCGGCGGGGGAGCGGGGAGCCAAGAGACCCAGTACTTC